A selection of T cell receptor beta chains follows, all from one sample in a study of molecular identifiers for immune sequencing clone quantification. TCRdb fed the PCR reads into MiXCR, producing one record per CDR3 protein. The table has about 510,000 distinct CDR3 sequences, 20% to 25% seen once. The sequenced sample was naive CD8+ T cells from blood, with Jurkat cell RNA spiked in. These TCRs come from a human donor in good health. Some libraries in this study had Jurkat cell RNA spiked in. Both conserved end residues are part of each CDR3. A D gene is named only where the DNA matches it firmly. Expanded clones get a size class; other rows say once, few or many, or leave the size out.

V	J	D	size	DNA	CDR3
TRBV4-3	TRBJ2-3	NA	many	TGCGCCAGCAGCCCTTCTTTCCTACCTTTCGGGCAGACGCGAACTAGCACAGATACGCAGTATTTT	CASSPSFLPFGQTRTSTDTQYF
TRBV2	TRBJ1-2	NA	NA	TGTGCCAGCAGTCCAAGAGTCGGGCCCCAGGGCCCGGATGGCTACACCTTC	CASSPRVGPQGPDGYTF
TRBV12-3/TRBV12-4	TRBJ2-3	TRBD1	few	TGTGCCAGCAGTTCTAAGGGGGCTCGGTCAGATACGCAGTATTTT	CASSSKGARSDTQYF
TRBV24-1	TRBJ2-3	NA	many	TGTGCCACCAGTGATCAGTCAGACACAGATACGCAGTATTTT	CATSDQSDTDTQYF
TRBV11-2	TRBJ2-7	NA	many	TGTGCCAGCAGCTTAGGGGCCCCCTACGAGCAGTACTTC	CASSLGAPYEQYF
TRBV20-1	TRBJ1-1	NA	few	TGCAGTACGGGAGGGAGCATGAACACTGAAGCTTTCTTT	CSTGGSMNTEAFF
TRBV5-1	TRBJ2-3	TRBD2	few	TGCGCCAGCAGCTTCCAGCGGGGGTATAGCACAGATACGCAGTATTTT	CASSFQRGYSTDTQYF
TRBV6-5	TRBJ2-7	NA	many	TGTGCCAGCAGTTACTCGGGAAGCGGCTACGAGCAGTACTTC	CASSYSGSGYEQYF
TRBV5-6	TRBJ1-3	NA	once	TGTGACAGCCAGACCCTGAACTCTGGAAACACCATATATTTT	CDSQTLNSGNTIYF
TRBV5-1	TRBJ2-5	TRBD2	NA	TGCGCCAGCAGGGCCCGGGGGGGAGAGCCGCAAGAGACCCAGTACTTC	CASRARGGEPQETQYF
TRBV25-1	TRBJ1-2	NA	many	TGTGCCAGCAGTGAACCGACAGCAGCTAACTATGGCTACACCTTC	CASSEPTAANYGYTF
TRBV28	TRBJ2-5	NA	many	TGTGCCAGCAGTCTGATATTGTCGGCTGGGAACTCTGAGACCCAGTACTTC	CASSLILSAGNSETQYF
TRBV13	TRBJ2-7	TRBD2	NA	TGTGCCAGCAGCTTGCGGGGGGCCGGCCACGAGCAGTACTTC	CASSLRGAGHEQYF
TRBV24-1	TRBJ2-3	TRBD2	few	TGTGCCAAAAGCGGGAGGTTCGCCCTCACAGATACGCAGTATTTT	CAKSGRFALTDTQYF